This T cell receptor beta chain was captured in a study of spatial heterogeneity in lung cancer. Study overall: Detection consistently captured more beta-chain sequences than alpha-chain sequences. Combinations of a unique TCR and a UMI were tallied in raw reads, and on average each appeared more than ten times. Study conclusions and caveats: In tumors, expanded intratumoral alpha and beta TCR counts tracked mutation counts.

Time point denoted: sample taken at primary tumor resection. No cells were sorted before sequencing. The whole RNA sequenced was extracted from tumor, nontumor lung or frozen PBMC. The study tagged each TCR cDNA molecule with a unique molecular identifier. TCRdb fed the 5' RACE reads into MiXCR, producing one record per CDR3 protein. The data hold over a thousand distinct CDR3 sequences, with under 35% observed a single time. In the case of this clonotype: The antigen remains undetermined.

Trimming cost V 0 bases and J 2 bases, with 11 bases left between them. The germline gives CDR1 SEHNR, CDR2 FQNEAQ (reference sequence). This CDR3 is built from 15 residues. Sample: lung tumor tissue, taken at surgery. This clonotype was obtained from a male donor with early-stage non-small cell lung cancer. The chain carries TRBV7-9 and TRBJ2-7, with D possibly called TRBD1 or TRBD2 (6 bases each). The CDR3 is CASSLASGAPYEQYF. CDR3 bases: TGTGCCAGCAGCTTAGCCTCGGGGGCGCCCTACGAGCAGTACTTC.